This T cell receptor (beta chain) was observed in a study of T cells in Graves' hyperthyroidism and ophthalmopathy. Study-wide context: Peripheral blood was collected at initial diagnosis, before any treatment.

TCR beta CDR3 region amplification was performed from RNA transcripts. A first-round RT-PCR of the TCR CDR3 used the HTBI primer set. Each CDR3 protein is one row after TCRdb ran MiXCR on the multiplex PCR reads. The data show almost 350,000 distinct CDR3 sequences, roughly 20% seen once. Many counts were recorded for this clonotype. The CDR3 runs to 16 residues. V was clipped by 7 bases and J by 3 bases, with 16 bases between them. CDR1 and CDR2 (germline): SGHVS, FQNEAQ. The sequencing input was blood. This clonotype originated in a woman between 40 and 50 years old with Graves' ophthalmopathy. The chain is built from TRBV7-8 and TRBJ1-6; D is uncertain. The CDR3 is CASNQIEAHYNSPLHF. CDR3 in DNA: TGTGCCAGCAACCAAATAGAAGCTCACTATAATTCACCCCTCCACTTT.